This TCR beta chain was obtained from a study of preoperative IRX-2 immunotherapy in early breast cancer (dated by TCRdb to about 2019). CDR1 and CDR2, per the germline V gene, are MDHEN and SYDVKM. The CDR3 holds 15 amino acids from the cysteine to the phenylalanine. The DNA shown is the 45-base CDR3, in frame from base 1. Trimming takes 5 bases from V and 7 bases from J, and the germline ends sit 18 bases apart. To prepare the library, the immunoSEQ multiplex PCR assay was applied. TCRdb provides this immuneACCESS table in a form limited to in-frame rearrangements. Some clones are lacking; in checked studies, under half of them reflect an unresolved V gene, and why the rest are absent is not known. Across this sample there are 25,000 to 30,000 clones, with 82% seen only once. The ten largest clonotypes hold roughly 3.2% of the sample. The sample's treatment or condition label, decoded: preoperative locoregional IRX-2 cytokine immunotherapy. The samples were obtained from a phase Ib study in which preoperative, locoregional IRX-2 cytokine immunotherapy intended to prime immune responses was tested. The donors were early-stage breast cancer patients who were given IRX-2 prior to surgery.

Note on this clone: Its binding antigen is unknown. Within one base of it there is no much larger clone, and no base qualities were kept.

The sequence came from a human donor with breast cancer. The chain is made from TRBV28 and TRBJ1-5; perhaps TRBD1 is the D gene, with 6 bases matching. This specimen was acquired from a patient treated with IRX-2 immunotherapy. The nucleotides read TGTGCCAGCAGTCGCCCCCAGGGGAAAAAACAGCCCCAGCATTTT. It encodes CASSRPQGKKQPQHF.